This TCR beta chain was sequenced during a study of cytomegalovirus exposure and HLA in healthy donors. Study outcomes and limitations: Prior analysis indicated that the majority of TCR beta V segments exhibited productivity approximately 90% or approximately 30% of the time.

Researchers ran the PCR with 60 Vbeta and 13 Jbeta primers. Only in-frame clones appear in the TCRdb table, and some are missing; sequencing was by immunoSEQ multiplex PCR. The sample contains about 260,000 clones, 65% to 85% of which appear only once. Worth noting for this clone: What it binds is not known.

Trimming shortened V by 0 bases and J by 0 bases, and 15 bases separated the two germline ends. This CDR3 spans 18 amino acids. Germline V gene lookup returns CDR1 MGHRA and CDR2 YSYEKL. The V and J genes are TRBV4-1 and TRBJ1-5, with D unclear. The sequence was obtained from a female donor in good health and CMV-seronegative. Sequencing input: PBMCs. The CDR3 region has the DNA TGCGCCAGCAGCCAAGATGCACAGCTCCTCTATAGCAATCAGCCCCAGCATTTT. Amino acids: CASSQDAQLLYSNQPQHF.